The 32 T cell receptor beta chains given below trace back to one sample, sequenced in a study of cytomegalovirus exposure and HLA in healthy donors. Amplification used 60 Vbeta primers and 13 Jbeta primers. Profiling relied on immunoSEQ multiplex PCR, and the TCRdb table lists in-frame clones only, not all of them. The sample has about 200,000 clones, and its top ten clones hold more than 0.95%. The material sequenced was PBMCs. All receptors derive from a girl aged 2-10 years in good health and CMV-seropositive.

The chain is built from TRBV5-8 and TRBJ1-2; 9 bases fit TRBD1. The trim removed 0 bases at V and 8 bases at J, leaving 14 bases unmatched. Germline V CDR1 and CDR2: SGHTS, YDEGEE. The CDR3 runs 17 residues. In nucleotides, the CDR3 is TGTGCCAGCAGCTTGGGTTATCGCGGGACAGGGAATCGGGGCTACACCTTC. Translation: CASSLGYRGTGNRGYTF.

The chain links TRBV28 to TRBJ2-7; D uncertain. CDR1 MDHEN and CDR2 SYDVKM come from the germline V gene. Trimming removed 5 bases at V and 3 bases at J, with 5 bases between. This CDR3 has 11 residues. CDR3 region: CASSGIYEQYF. CDR3 coding DNA: TGTGCCAGCAGTGGCATCTACGAGCAGTACTTC.

The genes are TRBV7-3 and TRBJ2-3, with TRBD2 matching over 10 bases. From germline, CDR1 is SGHTA and CDR2 FQGTGA. Trimming took 5 bases from V and 2 from J; bases not matched to a gene: 7. The CDR3 has 16 amino acids. The CDR3 loop reads CASSNIAGGPTDTQYF. The CDR3 region has the DNA TGTGCCAGCAGCAACATAGCGGGAGGACCCACAGATACGCAGTATTTT.

The chain joins TRBV18 to TRBJ2-6, with 10 positions matching TRBD1. Losses at the gene ends were 4 bases for V and 0 bases for J; bases not matched to a gene: 6. The CDR3 runs 18 residues. The germline V gene has CDR1 KGHSH and CDR2 LQKENI. The CDR3 DNA reads TGTGCCAGCTCACTGGGGACAGGGGCAATCTCTGGGGCCAACGTCCTGACTTTC. Encoded protein: CASSLGTGAISGANVLTF.

The chain joins TRBV4-2 to TRBJ2-7; D is uncertain. This CDR3 comprises 13 residues. CDR1 and CDR2 from the germline V gene are LGHNA and YNFKEQ. The germline V and J ends were trimmed by 1 base and 0 bases, with 4 bases remaining between them. This CDR3 reads CASSQGSSYEQYF. The CDR3 nucleotides read TGTGCCAGCAGCCAAGGGAGCTCCTACGAGCAGTACTTC.

The chain recombines TRBV30 with TRBJ2-7, with TRBD2 identical over 7 bases. Unmatched junction bases numbered 1, after V lost 4 bases and J lost 4 bases. The CDR3 consists of 11 residues. Germline assignment: CDR1 GTSNPN and CDR2 SVGIG (reference sequence). CDR3 in amino acids: CAWTSGYEQYF. The DNA for the CDR3 is TGTGCCTGGACTAGCGGTTACGAGCAGTACTTC.

J is TRBJ2-1 and V is TRBV7-9; maybe TRBD2 (6 bases). V was pared by 5 bases and J by 2 bases, with 16 bases between. CDR3 length equals 16 residues. The V gene's germline CDR1 is SEHNR and CDR2 FQNEAQ (reference sequence). DNA of the CDR3: TGTGCCAGCAGCCCTGGATTGGGCGGGACCTACAATGAGCAGTTCTTC. It is translated as CASSPGLGGTYNEQFF.

V is TRBV27 and J is TRBJ2-3, with a possible D match to TRBD1 (5 bases). V lost 5 bases and J lost 0, with 24 bases in between. Per germline, CDR1 MNHEY and CDR2 SMNVEV (reference sequence). This CDR3 contains 19 residues. The CDR3 nucleotides are TGTGCCAGCAGTCCTTACTGGCAGGGCGTAGACCTTAGCACAGATACGCAGTATTTT. Encoded protein: CASSPYWQGVDLSTDTQYF.

The genes are TRBV27 and TRBJ1-2, with no clear D. Germline CDR1 reads MNHEY; CDR2 reads SMNVEV (reference sequence). The ends were cut back, 2 bases at V and 8 bases at J, with 18 bases in the middle. This CDR3 comprises 15 residues. In DNA, the CDR3 is TGTGCCAGCAGTTTAGGGCCTACAGCTTCTGGAGGCTACACCTTC. It yields the protein CASSLGPTASGGYTF.

This sequence joins TRBV21-1 and TRBJ1-1. TRBV21-1 is annotated as a pseudogene. The CDR3 loop spans 17 amino acids. CDR3 bases: TGTGCCAGCAGCAATTTTCTAAGTCGGGGGAACGGGACTGAAGCTTTCTTT. Its translation: CASSNFLSRGNGTEAFF.

The chain couples TRBV29-1 to TRBJ2-2; TRBD1 matches 9 bases. J gave up 4 bases and V 6 bases, and 9 bases lay outside the gene matches. The germline V gene encodes CDR1 SQVTM and CDR2 ANQGSEA. The CDR3 contains 15 residues. The CDR3 protein is CSVPRTGDPTGELFF. CDR3 sequence (DNA): TGCAGCGTCCCCCGGACAGGGGACCCCACCGGGGAGCTGTTTTTT.

V is TRBV7-2 and J is TRBJ2-7, with 9 nucleotides matching TRBD1. V lost 4 bases and J lost 7; bases outside the gene matches: 2. This CDR3 region has 12 residues. Looked up from germline, CDR1 is SGHTA and CDR2 is FQGNSA. The CDR3 protein is CASSSDRGEQYF. CDR3 nucleotide sequence: TGTGCCAGCAGCTCGGACAGGGGTGAGCAGTACTTC.

The chain has TRBV28 and TRBJ1-1; D is unresolved. Germline V gene data show CDR1 as MDHEN and CDR2 as SYDVKM. There are 12 residues in the CDR3. Trimming removed 7 bases from V and 1 base from J, with 7 bases in between. DNA of the CDR3: TGTGCCAGCAAAAGCGGGAACACTGAAGCTTTCTTT. Its translation is CASKSGNTEAFF.

The genes are TRBV5-6 and TRBJ1-2; 7 bases are a match to TRBD1. V shed 1 base and J 8 bases; nucleotides not matched to a gene: 2. Germline CDR1 reads SGHDT; CDR2 reads YYEEEE. The CDR3 has 12 amino acids. CDR3 loop: CASSLPTGGYTF. Here the CDR3 DNA reads TGTGCCAGCAGCTTGCCGACAGGGGGCTACACCTTC.

The chain employs TRBV6-6 and TRBJ2-7; tentative D call: TRBD1 (5 bases). Trimming left V 0 bases short and J 4 bases short, with 16 bases between. In germline, CDR1 is MNHNY, CDR2 SVGAGI (reference sequence). This CDR3 has 16 amino acids. The CDR3 protein is CASSYSRRQRSYEQYF. CDR3 coding DNA: TGTGCCAGCAGTTACTCAAGGAGACAGAGGTCTTACGAGCAGTACTTC.

The V and J genes are TRBV5-1 and TRBJ2-2, with 11 bases aligning to TRBD2. Germline lookup yields CDR1 SGHRS and CDR2 YFSETQ. This CDR3 is 15 amino acids long. With V trimmed by 2 bases and J by 10 bases, 7 bases remained unmatched. This CDR3 reads CASSFPLAGGEELFF. As DNA, the CDR3 is TGCGCCAGCAGCTTCCCTCTAGCGGGAGGAGAGGAGCTGTTTTTT.

The chain has TRBV7-8 and TRBJ2-3; TRBD2 matches at 8 bases. The CDR3 runs 14 residues. J gave up 3 bases and V 2 bases, and 1 base lay outside the gene matches. Germline assignment: CDR1 SGHVS and CDR2 FQNEAQ. This CDR3 is CASSLPGGTDTQYF. The DNA for the CDR3 is TGTGCCAGCAGCTTACCGGGAGGGACAGATACGCAGTATTTT.

This chain uses TRBV6-5 with TRBJ2-3; 12 bases match TRBD2. This CDR3 is built from 14 residues. Germline CDR1 reads MNHEY; CDR2 reads SVGAGI. The V gene end was trimmed by 6 bases and the J gene end by 12 bases; junction bases not matched to a gene: 10. DNA of the CDR3: TGTGCCAGCAGAGCACTGACTAGCGGGAGCCTTCAGTATTTT. This translates into CASRALTSGSLQYF.

The rearrangement links TRBV2 to TRBJ1-2, with D possibly TRBD1 on 6 matching bases. V gave up 10 bases and J gave up 8 bases, with 14 bases separating them. Germline CDR1 SNHLY, CDR2 FYNNEI. The CDR3 extends over 11 amino acids. CDR3 protein: CATTRGEGYTF. The CDR3 DNA reads as TGTGCCACCACCAGGGGTGAGGGCTACACCTTC.

This chain links TRBV2 with TRBJ1-1, with D perhaps TRBD1 (5 bases). Trimming stripped 9 bases from V and 4 bases from J, with 15 bases between. CDR3 size: 13 residues. CDR1 and CDR2 from the germline V gene are SNHLY and FYNNEI. The CDR3 is CARQTGGGTEAFF. In DNA, the CDR3 is TGTGCCAGACAGACTGGGGGGGGCACTGAAGCTTTCTTT.

The rearrangement links TRBV27 to TRBJ1-2; D is possibly TRBD1 (5 bases). Germline values: CDR1 MNHEY, CDR2 SMNVEV (reference sequence). Trimming cost V 5 bases and J 8 bases, with 24 bases left between them. This CDR3 has 16 amino acids. The CDR3 coding sequence is TGTGCCAGCAGTACCCGAGCGGGGGGTCCCCCCAGGGGCTACACCTTC. This gives the protein CASSTRAGGPPRGYTF.

The genes are TRBV4-1 and TRBJ2-3, with D possibly being TRBD2 (5 bases). Per germline, CDR1 MGHRA and CDR2 YSYEKL. The CDR3 contains 16 residues. The ends were cut back, 1 base at V and 1 base at J, with 12 bases in the middle. CDR3 in amino acids: CASSQVQGRGTDTQYF. The DNA of the CDR3 is TGCGCCAGCAGCCAAGTTCAAGGGAGAGGCACAGATACGCAGTATTTT.

A note on this clone: The sample holds other DNA sequences that translate to the same CDR3. V gene TRBV10-3 combines with J gene TRBJ2-7; TRBD1 aligns across 9 bases. Trimming cost V 3 bases and J 6 bases; bases outside gene matches: 6. The germline V gene has CDR1 ENHRY and CDR2 SYGVKD. This CDR3 is 14 amino acids long. The CDR3 region is CAISEDRGESEQYF. CDR3 nucleotide sequence: TGTGCCATCAGTGAAGACAGGGGGGAGTCCGAGCAGTACTTC.

The gene calls are TRBV28 and TRBJ2-3, with 7 bases matching TRBD1. The V segment lost 6 bases and the J segment 2 bases; nucleotides outside the gene matches: 5. The CDR3 totals 14 residues. Germline assignment: CDR1 MDHEN and CDR2 SYDVKM. The chain's CDR3 is CASSWDRVTDTQYF. DNA of the CDR3: TGTGCCAGCAGCTGGGACAGAGTCACAGATACGCAGTATTTT.

The chain has TRBV28 and TRBJ1-4, with a weak D call TRBD1 (6 bases). The V end was cut by 5 bases, the J end by 4 bases, with 11 bases between. This CDR3 is built from 14 residues. CDR1 and CDR2 (germline): MDHEN, SYDVKM. This chain's CDR3 is CASSTQGSNEKLFF. The CDR3 coding sequence is TGTGCCAGCAGTACACAGGGCAGTAATGAAAAACTGTTTTTT.

This chain connects TRBV6-5 to TRBJ2-1, with D perhaps TRBD2 (5 bases). The CDR3 spans 13 residues. The V and J ends lost 5 bases and 8 bases respectively, with 13 bases between them. Germline CDR1 MNHEY, CDR2 SVGAGI. The chain's CDR3 is CASSQRGLDEQFF. In DNA form, the CDR3 reads TGTGCCAGCAGTCAAAGAGGGTTGGATGAGCAGTTCTTC.

The CDR3 coding sequence is TGTGCCAGCAGTTTATCTGGCACACACCAAGAGACCCAGTACTTC. Its translation is CASSLSGTHQETQYF. The chain carries TRBV28 and TRBJ2-5, with unresolved D. Between the trimmed V and J ends, which lost 1 base and 0 bases, there was a span of 9 bases. The V gene's germline CDR1 is MDHEN and CDR2 SYDVKM. This CDR3 region has 15 residues. The full variable domain, with the rest looked up from reference TRBV28 and TRBJ2-5, is DVKVTQSSRYLVKRTGEKVFLECVQDMDHENMFWYRQDPGLGLRLIYFSYDVKMKEKGDIPEGYSVSREKKERFSLILESASTNQTSMYLCASSLSGTHQETQYFGPGTRLLVL.

The rearrangement joins TRBV5-6 to TRBJ1-1; 7 positions match TRBD1. This CDR3 has 17 residues. The J segment lost 0 bases and the V segment lost 2 bases, leaving 10 bases of the junction unmatched. From germline, CDR1 is SGHDT and CDR2 YYEEEE. The CDR3 DNA reads TGTGCCAGCAGCTTTTGGACAGGCCTGCCCATGAACACTGAAGCTTTCTTT. Translated: CASSFWTGLPMNTEAFF.

CDR3 coding DNA: TGCGCCAGCAGTCAGGGACTAGCTGGAGATACGCAGTATTTT. As protein: CASSQGLAGDTQYF. This chain uses TRBV10-2 with TRBJ2-3; 9 bases are shared with TRBD2. The CDR3 is 14 amino acids. CDR1 WSHSY and CDR2 SAAADI come from the germline V gene. The V gene end was trimmed by 5 bases and the J gene end by 5 bases; junction bases not matched to a gene: 5.

V usage is TRBV11-2 and J usage is TRBJ2-7; perhaps TRBD1 as D (6 bases). The V and J ends lost 2 bases and 5 bases respectively, with 19 bases between them. The CDR3 is 16 residues long. Germline assignment: CDR1 SGHAT and CDR2 FQNNGV. The CDR3 sequence: CASSLRDTRLGDEQYF. CDR3 DNA sequence: TGTGCCAGCAGCTTAAGGGACACCAGGTTGGGGGACGAGCAGTACTTC. The variable domain in full, with the rest retrieved from reference TRBV11-2 and TRBJ2-7, is EAGVAQSPRYKIIEKRQSVAFWCNPISGHATLYWYQQILGQGPKLLIQFQNNGVVDDSQLPKDRFSAERLKGVDSTLKIQPAKLEDSAVYLCASSLRDTRLGDEQYFGPGTRLTVT.

The chain joins TRBV5-6 to TRBJ1-2, with TRBD1 as a possible D gene (6 bases). The CDR3 sequence is 14 residues long. Germline CDR1 SGHDT, CDR2 YYEEEE. Trimming took off 0 bases at V and 8 bases at J, with 14 bases between the two ends. CDR3 sequence (DNA): TGTGCCAGCAGCTTGGGGCAGGGGCAGAGAGGCTACACCTTC. The encoded protein is CASSLGQGQRGYTF.

V and J are TRBV4-1 and TRBJ2-5, with a tentative D call TRBD2 (6 bases). Germline CDR1 MGHRA, CDR2 YSYEKL. The germline V and J ends were trimmed by 3 bases and 2 bases, with 13 bases remaining between them. CDR3 length equals 15 residues. The CDR3 spells CASSHSDGRQETQYF. In DNA form, the CDR3 reads TGCGCCAGCAGCCACTCGGACGGGAGACAAGAGACCCAGTACTTC.